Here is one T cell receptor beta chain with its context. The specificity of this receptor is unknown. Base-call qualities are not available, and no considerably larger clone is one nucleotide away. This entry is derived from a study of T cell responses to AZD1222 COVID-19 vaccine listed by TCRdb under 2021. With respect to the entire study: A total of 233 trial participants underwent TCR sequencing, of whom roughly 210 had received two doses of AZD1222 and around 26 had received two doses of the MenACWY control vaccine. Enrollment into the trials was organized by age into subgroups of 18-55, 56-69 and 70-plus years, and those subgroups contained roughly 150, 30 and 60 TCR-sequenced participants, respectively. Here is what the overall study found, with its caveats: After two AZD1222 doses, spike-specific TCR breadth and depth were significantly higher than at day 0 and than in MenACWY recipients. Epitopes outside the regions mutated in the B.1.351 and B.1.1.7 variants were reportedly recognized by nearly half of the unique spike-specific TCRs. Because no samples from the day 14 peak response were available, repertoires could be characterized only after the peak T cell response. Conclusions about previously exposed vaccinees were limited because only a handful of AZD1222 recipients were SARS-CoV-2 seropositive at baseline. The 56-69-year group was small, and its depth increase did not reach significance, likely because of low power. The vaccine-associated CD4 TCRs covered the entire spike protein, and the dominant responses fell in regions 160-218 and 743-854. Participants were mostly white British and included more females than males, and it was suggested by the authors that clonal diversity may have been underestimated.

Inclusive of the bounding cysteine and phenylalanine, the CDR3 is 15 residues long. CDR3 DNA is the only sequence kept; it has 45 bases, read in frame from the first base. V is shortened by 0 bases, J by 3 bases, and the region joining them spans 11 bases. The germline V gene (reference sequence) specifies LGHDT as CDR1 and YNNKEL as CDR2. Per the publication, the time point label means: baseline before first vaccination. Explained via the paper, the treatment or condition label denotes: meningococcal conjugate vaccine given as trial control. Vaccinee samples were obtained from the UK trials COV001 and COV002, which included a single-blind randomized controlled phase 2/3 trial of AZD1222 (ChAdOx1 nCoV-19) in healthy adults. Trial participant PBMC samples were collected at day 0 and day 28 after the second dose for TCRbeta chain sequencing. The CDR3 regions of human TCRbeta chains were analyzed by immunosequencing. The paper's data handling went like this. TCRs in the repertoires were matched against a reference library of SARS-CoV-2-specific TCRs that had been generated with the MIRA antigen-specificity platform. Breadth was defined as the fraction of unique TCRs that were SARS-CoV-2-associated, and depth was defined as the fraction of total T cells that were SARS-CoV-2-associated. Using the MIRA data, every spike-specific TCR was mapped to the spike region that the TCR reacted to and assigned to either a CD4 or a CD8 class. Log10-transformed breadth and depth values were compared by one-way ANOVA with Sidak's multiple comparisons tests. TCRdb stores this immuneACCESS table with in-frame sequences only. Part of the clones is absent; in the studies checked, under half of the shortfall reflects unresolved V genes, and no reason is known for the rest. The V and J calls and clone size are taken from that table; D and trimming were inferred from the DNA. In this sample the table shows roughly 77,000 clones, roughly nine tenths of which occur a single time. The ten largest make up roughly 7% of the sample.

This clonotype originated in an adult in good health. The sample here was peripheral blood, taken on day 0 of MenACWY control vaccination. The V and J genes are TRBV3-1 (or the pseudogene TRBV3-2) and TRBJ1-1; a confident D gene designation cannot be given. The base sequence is TGTGCCAGCAGCCAAGATAAAGAGGAGGACACTGAAGCTTTCTTT. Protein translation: CASSQDKEEDTEAFF.